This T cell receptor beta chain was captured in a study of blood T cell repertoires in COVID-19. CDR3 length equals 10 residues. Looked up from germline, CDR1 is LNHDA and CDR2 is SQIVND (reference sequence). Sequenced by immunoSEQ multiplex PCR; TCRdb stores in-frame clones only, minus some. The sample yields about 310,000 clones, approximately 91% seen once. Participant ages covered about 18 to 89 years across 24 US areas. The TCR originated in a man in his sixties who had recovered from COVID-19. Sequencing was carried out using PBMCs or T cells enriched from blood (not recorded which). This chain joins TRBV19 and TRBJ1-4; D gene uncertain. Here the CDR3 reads CVRSFEKLFF. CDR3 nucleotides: TGTGTCAGATCCTTTGAAAAACTGTTTTTT.